The 11 T cell receptor beta chains in this list originate from one sample, sequenced in a study of blood T cell repertoires in COVID-19. Sequenced by immunoSEQ multiplex PCR; TCRdb stores in-frame clones only, minus some. The sample records under 300,000 clones, around 90% being singletons. The sequenced sample was peripheral blood. These receptors were taken from a man in his fifties or sixties who had recovered from COVID-19.

This rearrangement joins TRBV7-2 to TRBJ2-7; a possible D gene is TRBD1 (6 bases). CDR1 and CDR2 from the germline V gene are SGHTA and FQGNSA. CDR3 length equals 15 residues. V was shortened by 0 bases and J by 0 bases, with 9 bases between the two germline ends. This CDR3 is CASSLATGRSYEQYF. The CDR3 nucleotides read TGTGCCAGCAGCTTAGCTACAGGGCGCTCCTACGAGCAGTACTTC.

This sequence joins TRBV19 and TRBJ2-1; 10 bases agree with TRBD1. CDR3 size: 17 residues. V gave up 3 bases and J gave up 4 bases; unmatched junction bases: 9. Germline loops: CDR1 LNHDA, CDR2 SQIVND (reference sequence). Here the CDR3 reads CASSMEIRTGGYNEQFF. The CDR3 DNA is TGTGCCAGTAGTATGGAGATACGGACAGGGGGTTACAATGAGCAGTTCTTC.

In DNA, the CDR3 is TGTGCCAGCAGCTTACAGGGGTACGAGCAGTACGTC. Translation gives CASSLQGYEQYV. The rearrangement links TRBV6-5 to TRBJ2-7; 7 bases map to TRBD1. CDR3 size: 12 residues. CDR1 MNHEY and CDR2 SVGAGI come from the germline V gene. Trimming took 6 bases from V and 4 from J; bases not matched to a gene: 3.

This clone was recorded only once. This chain connects TRBV5-1 to TRBJ2-3, with 10 bases matching TRBD2. The junction had 16 bases not matched to a gene; V was cut back by 2 bases and J by 4 bases. CDR3 length: 19 amino acids. The germline V gene has CDR1 SGHRS and CDR2 YFSETQ. The chain's CDR3 is CASSLNGDVTSGSPDTQYF. The CDR3 DNA sequence: TGCGCCAGCAGCTTAAATGGGGACGTGACTAGCGGGTCCCCAGATACGCAGTATTTT.

The chain carries TRBV9 and TRBJ2-5; D remains ambiguous. CDR1 is SGDLS and CDR2 is YYNGEE in the germline V gene. CDR3 length: 12 amino acids. Between the trimmed V and J ends, which lost 4 bases and 5 bases, there was a span of 9 bases. CDR3 DNA sequence: TGTGCCAGCAGCCGACTTGGGGAGACCCAGTACTTC. It specifies CASSRLGETQYF.

The rearrangement joins TRBV30 to TRBJ1-6; 8 nucleotides align to TRBD1. The CDR3 has 14 residues. With V trimmed by 1 base and J by 10 bases, 6 bases remained unmatched. Germline lookup yields CDR1 GTSNPN and CDR2 SVGIG (reference sequence). In DNA, the CDR3 is TGTGCCTGGAGTGCCGGACAGGGTTACTCACCCCTCCACTTT. Translation: CAWSAGQGYSPLHF.

The genes are TRBV30 and TRBJ2-7; D perhaps matches TRBD1 (6 bases). This CDR3 region has 13 residues. Germline values: CDR1 GTSNPN, CDR2 SVGIG (reference sequence). Trimming stripped 3 bases from V and 3 bases from J, with 12 bases between. This chain's CDR3 is CAWREPGHYEQYV. The CDR3 DNA sequence: TGTGCCTGGAGAGAACCGGGACACTACGAGCAGTACGTC.

This rearrangement joins TRBV11-2 to TRBJ2-1; 8 nucleotides match TRBD2. This CDR3 is built from 15 residues. Germline CDR1 SGHAT, CDR2 FQNNGV. V was pared by 2 bases and J by 5 bases, with 5 bases of the junction left unmatched. Written as DNA, the CDR3 is TGTGCCAGCAGCTTACGCGCGGGGGGTAACAATGAGCAGTTCTTC. It yields the protein CASSLRAGGNNEQFF.

This clone was seen once. The V gene is TRBV7-2, the J gene TRBJ1-5, with 8 bases that match TRBD1. The ends lost 1 base at V and 9 bases at J; junction bases unmatched: 11. Germline CDR1 is SGHTA and CDR2 is FQGNSA. The CDR3 runs 16 residues. CDR3 DNA sequence: TGTGCCAGCAGCTTAGTTGGGGGACAGGCTCTGGGGCCCCAGCATTTT. Its protein is CASSLVGGQALGPQHF. Full variable domain (missing parts from reference TRBV7-2 and TRBJ1-5): GAGVSQSPSNKVTEKGKDVELRCDPISGHTALYWYRQSLGQGLEFLIYFQGNSAPDKSGLPSDRFSAERTGGSVSTLTIQRTQQEDSAVYLCASSLVGGQALGPQHFGDGTRLSIL.

This chain links TRBV27 with TRBJ1-6, with D possibly being TRBD1 (6 bases). V lost 4 bases to trimming and J lost 3 bases, with 10 bases between them. The CDR3 covers 15 residues. Germline CDR1 reads MNHEY; CDR2 reads SMNVEV (reference sequence). The CDR3 protein is CASSSDRLYNSPLHF. The CDR3 DNA is TGTGCCAGCAGTTCCGACAGGCTCTATAATTCACCCCTCCACTTT.

The chain is built from TRBV6-1 and TRBJ2-3, with 12 bases identical to TRBD2. Germline V gene sequence: CDR1 MNHNS, CDR2 SASEGT. This CDR3 has 20 residues. The ends lost 2 bases at V and 2 bases at J; junction bases unmatched: 14. DNA of the CDR3: TGTGCCAGCAGTGAACGGGCTGGACTAGCGGGGCCCATCCTCACAGATACGCAGTATTTT. It is translated as CASSERAGLAGPILTDTQYF.